This TCR beta chain was recorded in a study of OX40 agonist ivuxolimab in advanced cancers. As for the study more broadly: The costimulatory receptor OX40 (CD134) was targeted by ivuxolimab, a fully human IgG2 agonistic monoclonal antibody. Prior anti-PD-1, anti-PD-L1 or anti-CTLA-4 therapy was permitted, and roughly two fifths of dose-escalation patients had received checkpoint inhibitors. Peripheral TCRbeta sequencing aimed to test whether ivuxolimab altered TCR sequence diversity and caused clonal T-cell expansion. The monotherapy dose-escalation portion (N ≈ 50 patients) of the phase I ivuxolimab trial is reported in the paper. Three dose-escalation patients achieved partial responses, one with hepatocellular carcinoma and two with cutaneous melanoma. Intravenous ivuxolimab was administered to patients every 2 weeks at six dose levels: 0.01, 0.1, 0.3, 1.5, 3 and 10 mg/kg. In the dose-escalation cohort, 70% to 85% of patients were male, and the mean age was around 60 years, with a range of roughly 20 to 79. Of the approximately 50 dose-escalation patients, hepatocellular carcinoma was present in about 20, melanoma in around 15, renal cell carcinoma in 9 and head and neck cancer in 9. Study-level results and caveats: Partial responders in the 0.1-3.0 mg/kg groups had among the lowest normalized peripheral clonal expansion, especially among CD8+ T cells. Clonal expansion of both CD4+ and CD8+ blood T cells was observed from baseline to week 6 at doses 0.1 to 3.0 mg/kg. After ivuxolimab, more expanded clones were found on average in CD8+ T cells than in CD4+ T cells. Which antigens the clonally expanded peripheral T cells were specific for was not determined. Low levels of normalized T-cell clonal expansion were also seen in some patients who did not respond.

To sequence the TCRbeta CDR3 region, genomic DNA was isolated from the sorted cells. The immunoSEQ Assay was used for sequencing of TCRbeta CDR3 regions. TCRdb re-hosts the immuneACCESS table, in-frame sequences only. Its copies lack some clones; in the studies checked, an unresolved V gene accounts for under half of them, and the cause for the rest is not known. The sample table lists roughly 34,000 clones, 75% to 90% of them with a count of one. Of the sample, 9.5% to 15% falls within the top ten clones. The CDR3 holds 15 amino acids from the cysteine to the phenylalanine. The sequence is cut down to CDR3 DNA, 45 bases in frame from base 1. From the germline V gene, CDR1 is MGHRA and CDR2 is YSYEKL. Germline trimming amounts to 4 bases on V and 0 bases on J, with 3 as the count of junction bases outside the gene matches. As to this clone: Its antigen is currently not known. No base quality information exists; no much larger clone differs at one position.

Patients with a history of autoimmune disease or receiving systemic immunosuppression were excluded from the trial. Peripheral blood for TCR sequencing was collected from all dose cohorts at baseline, on cycle 4 day 1, and on cycle 7 day 1. Samples came from an open-label, multicenter, first-in-human phase I dose-escalation trial of ivuxolimab. Adults with locally advanced or metastatic head and neck squamous cell, hepatocellular, melanoma or renal cell carcinoma were enrolled in the trial. Before TCR sequencing, CD4+ T cells and CD8+ T cells from peripheral blood were sorted into separate populations.

The sample here was CD4+ or CD8+ T cells sorted from blood, taken in a trial of the OX40 agonist ivuxolimab. This TCR derives from an adult with an advanced solid tumor such as melanoma, head and neck, liver or kidney cancer. The receptor chain draws on TRBV4-1 and TRBJ1-3, and 7 bases in between align with TRBD1. In nucleotides, the sequence is TGCGCCAGCAGCCGGACAGGCAACTCTGGAAACACCATATATTTT. This translates into CASSRTGNSGNTIYF.